This T cell receptor beta chain was profiled in a study of blood T cell repertoires in COVID-19. Germline lookup yields CDR1 SSHAT and CDR2 FNYEAQ (reference sequence). The length of the CDR3 is 16 residues. Using immunoSEQ multiplex PCR, the repertoire was profiled, and TCRdb retains in-frame clones only, with some absent. The repertoire holds roughly 200,000 clones, with 90% as singletons. Remarks on this clone: At one boundary the junction diverges from the germline segment, which might be a read error.

What was sequenced was peripheral blood. The TCR comes from a man aged 50 or older with acute or convalescent COVID-19. This sequence joins TRBV7-7 and TRBJ1-5, with 7 bases fitting TRBD1. The CDR3 protein is CASSLRDRNSNQPQHF. The CDR3 DNA is TGTGCTAGCAGCTTACGGGACAGAAATAGCAATCAGCCCCAGCATTTT.